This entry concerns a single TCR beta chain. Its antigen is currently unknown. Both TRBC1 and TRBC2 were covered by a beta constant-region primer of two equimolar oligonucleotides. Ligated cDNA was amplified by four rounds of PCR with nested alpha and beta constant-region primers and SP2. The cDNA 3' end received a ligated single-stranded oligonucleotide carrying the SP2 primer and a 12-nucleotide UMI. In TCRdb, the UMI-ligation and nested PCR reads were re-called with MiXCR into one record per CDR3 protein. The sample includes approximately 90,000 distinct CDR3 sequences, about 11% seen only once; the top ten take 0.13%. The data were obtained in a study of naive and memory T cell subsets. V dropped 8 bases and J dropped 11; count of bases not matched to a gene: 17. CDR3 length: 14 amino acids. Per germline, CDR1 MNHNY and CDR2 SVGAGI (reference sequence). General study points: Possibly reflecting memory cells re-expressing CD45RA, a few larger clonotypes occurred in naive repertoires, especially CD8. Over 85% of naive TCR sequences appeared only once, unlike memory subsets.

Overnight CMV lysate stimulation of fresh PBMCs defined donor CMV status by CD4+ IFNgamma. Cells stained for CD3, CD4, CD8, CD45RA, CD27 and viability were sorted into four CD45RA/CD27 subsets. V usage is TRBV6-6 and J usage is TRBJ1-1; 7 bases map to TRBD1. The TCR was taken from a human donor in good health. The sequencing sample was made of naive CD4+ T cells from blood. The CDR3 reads CASYDLGTASRAFF. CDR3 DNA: TGTGCCAGCTACGATCTGGGGACAGCCTCGAGGGCTTTCTTT.